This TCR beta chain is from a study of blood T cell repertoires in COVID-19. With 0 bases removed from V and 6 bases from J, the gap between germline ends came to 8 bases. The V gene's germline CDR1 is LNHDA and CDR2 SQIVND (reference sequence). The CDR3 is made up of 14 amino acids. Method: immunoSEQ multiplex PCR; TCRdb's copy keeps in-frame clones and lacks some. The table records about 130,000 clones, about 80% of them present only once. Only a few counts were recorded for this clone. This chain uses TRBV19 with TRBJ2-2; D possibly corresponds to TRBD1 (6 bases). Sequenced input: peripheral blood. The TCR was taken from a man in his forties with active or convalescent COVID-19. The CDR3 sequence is CASSIEKGAGELFF. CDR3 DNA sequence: TGTGCCAGTAGTATAGAGAAGGGGGCCGGGGAGCTGTTTTTT. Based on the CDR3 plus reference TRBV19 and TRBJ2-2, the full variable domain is DGGITQSPKYLFRKEGQNVTLSCEQNLNHDAMYWYRQDPGQGLRLIYYSQIVNDFQKGDIAEGYSVSREKKESFPLTVTSAQKNPTAFYLCASSIEKGAGELFFGEGSRLTVL.